The T cell receptor beta chain under discussion was sequenced for a study of CD8+ T cells in alopecia areata. Study overall: The percentage of affected scalp area served as the score of severity for treated patients.

About this clone: Its cognate antigen is unknown.

The ends lost 2 bases at V and 9 bases at J; junction bases unmatched: 2. Germline CDR1 reads MNHEY; CDR2 reads SVGAGI. The CDR3 runs 14 residues. Extraction of RNA preceded its reverse transcription into cDNA, which served as the sequencing template. Measured with immunoSEQ multiplex PCR; TCRdb has only the in-frame clones, and not every one. The sample holds fewer than 250,000 clones; over 60% are singletons and the top ten take around 3.9%. Regarding the study as a whole: Persistence in scalp and blood during tofacitinib was observed for many expanded lesional clones.

Noted treatment: oral pan-JAK inhibitor, 5-10 mg twice daily. Both peripheral blood and punch biopsies of lesional scalp skin were obtained from patients who had alopecia areata. The material was CD4+ T cells sorted from blood, obtained at week 4, from a patient treated with tofacitinib. The chain couples TRBV6-5 to TRBJ1-6; 9 nucleotides match TRBD1. The clonotype comes from a human donor with alopecia areata. CDR3 residues: CASSYRGQGSPLHF. CDR3 DNA sequence: TGTGCCAGCAGTTACCGGGGACAGGGTTCACCCCTCCACTTT.